Detailed here is one T cell receptor beta chain. Its antigen is currently not known. No much larger clonotype is one base removed from it; base qualities were not supplied. Including cysteine and phenylalanine, the CDR3 has 16 amino acids. Only the CDR3 DNA is retained, 48 bases long and in frame from the first base. Cut back by 4 bases and 0 bases, the V and J ends lie 15 bases apart. Based on the germline V gene, the CDR1 and CDR2 sequences are MNHEY and SVGEGT. The receptor library was made with PCR. DNA from cultured CD4+ T cells underwent TCR sequencing with the Oncomine TCR Beta short-read assay at the Johns Hopkins FTIC core. Genomic DNA was extracted from the cultured CD4+ T cells with the QIAamp micro DNA kit. Oncomine TCR Beta libraries from cultured CD4+ T cells were pooled with unique dual indexes and sequenced on an Illumina iSeq 100. From the authors' description of their analysis: Non-productive sequences were filtered out, and CDR3s that did not start with C, did not end with F or W, or were shorter than 7 amino acids were discarded. The MANAFEST web application was used to identify antigen-specific clonotypes by comparing peptide-stimulated wells against reference wells and other culture wells. For a clone to be called positive, the clone needed an FDR below 0.05, an odds ratio above 5, and a productive frequency above 0.1% in at least two of three replicate wells. A clonotype was classed as cross-reactive if the clonotype showed significant expansion both in SARS-CoV-2 spike wells and in at least one common cold coronavirus spike condition. CDR3 homology was assessed with Levenshtein distances (stringdist) and unrooted phylogenetic trees (ape) in R version 3.6.1. TCRdb reran the public reads through fastp at Q25 and MiXCR, keeping productive beta chains. All rows with the same CDR3 protein become a single entry with the most common DNA and genes. The V and J calls reflect TCRdb's pipeline rather than the authors' work. The sample table holds 15,000 or so distinct CDR3 sequences, of which approximately 63% were seen once. In total, the top ten clones hold approximately 12% of the sample.

The sample belongs to a study of vaccination and CD4 T cells after COVID-19 (dated by TCRdb to 2021 to 2024). As for the study more broadly: Convalescent patients had a positive SARS-CoV-2 result on nasal swab PCR, and of these patients, several had mild disease and one had severe disease. The convalescent cohort comprised six males and four females, including two Hispanic individuals, seven Caucasians, two Asians and one multiracial person. Each participant got two doses of either the Pfizer-BioNTech BNT162b2 vaccine (n=8) or the Moderna mRNA-1273 vaccine (n=2). Post-COVID blood samples were collected from convalescent patients a median of about 92 days after diagnosis, with a range of about 30 to 180 days. Post-vaccine blood samples were collected a median of around 70 days after the second vaccine dose, ranging from about 13 to 241 days. Culture stimuli were overlapping spike peptide pools from SARS-CoV-2 and from the common cold coronaviruses HCoV-NL63, HCoV-OC43 and HCoV-229E. Control cultures received a CEFX viral epitope pool as the positive control, an HIV-1 Nef peptide pool as the negative control, or no peptide. In roughly eleven COVID-19 convalescent patients and several infection-naive healthy vaccine recipients, the spike-specific CD4+ TCR repertoire before mRNA vaccination was compared with the repertoire after mRNA vaccination. Overall study results and their limits: In convalescent patients, a median roughly 85% of post-vaccine SARS-CoV-2-reactive clones were detected only after vaccination, and vaccine-specific priming was suggested by this finding. The number of convalescent patients in the study was relatively small, and the study did not examine early timepoints following natural infection. Of the vaccine-specific clones in convalescent patients, 304 of 307, or nearly all, reacted only to SARS-CoV-2 spike and did not cross-react with common cold coronaviruses. The median count of SARS-CoV-2-reactive clonotypes went up from 20 to 25 after infection to roughly 38 after vaccination, although the change was not significant.

According to the study, the label for this sample's treatment or condition signals: roughly 10-day PBMC culture with coronavirus spike peptide pools or control peptides (ViraFEST assay). The study used the ViraFEST assay, which expanded antigen-specific T cells with peptide pools and then identified expanded clonotypes by TCR sequencing. Positive SARS-CoV-2 PCR tests in the convalescent patients dated from March to December 2020, before Alpha, Beta and Delta variants emerged in the United States. Each well held 1.5 million to 2.5 million PBMCs cultured with roughly 10 ug/ml peptide pools in IMDM containing approximately 5% human AB serum and roughly 10 IU/ml IL-2. On days 3 and 7, half of the culture medium was replaced with fresh IL-2-containing medium. After 10 days of culture, CD4+ T cells were isolated by negative selection with the EasySep CD4+ T cell isolation kit. Ficoll-Paque Plus gradient centrifugation was used to isolate PBMCs from whole blood, and the isolated PBMCs were then either used fresh or cryopreserved at -140C. Each culture condition was generally run in triplicate wells.

The chain joins TRBV6-2 or TRBV6-3 to TRBJ1-1; TRBD1 is a weak D gene call, 6 bases matching. The sequence came from a human donor who had recovered from COVID-19. The source material was CD4+ T cells from blood, cultured in vitro. The base sequence is TGTGCCAGCAGTTTCCCGTACAGGGTTATGAACACTGAAGCTTTCTTT. Translation gives CASSFPYRVMNTEAFF.